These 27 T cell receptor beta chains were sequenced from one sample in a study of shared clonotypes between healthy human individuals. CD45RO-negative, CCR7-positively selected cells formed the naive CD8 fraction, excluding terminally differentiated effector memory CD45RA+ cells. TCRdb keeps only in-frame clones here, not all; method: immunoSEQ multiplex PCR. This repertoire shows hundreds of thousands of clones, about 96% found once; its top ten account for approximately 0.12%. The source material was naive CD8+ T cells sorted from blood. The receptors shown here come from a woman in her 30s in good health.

CDR3: CASSLPGTGSPEQYF. The CDR3 region has the DNA TGTGCCAGCAGCTTACCCGGGACAGGGAGTCCCGAGCAGTACTTC. The chain employs TRBV7-9 and TRBJ2-7; 9 positions match TRBD1. J was trimmed by 6 bases and V by 2 bases; bases with no gene match: 8. The CDR3 loop spans 15 amino acids. Germline-derived CDR1 and CDR2 are SEHNR and FQNEAQ (reference sequence).

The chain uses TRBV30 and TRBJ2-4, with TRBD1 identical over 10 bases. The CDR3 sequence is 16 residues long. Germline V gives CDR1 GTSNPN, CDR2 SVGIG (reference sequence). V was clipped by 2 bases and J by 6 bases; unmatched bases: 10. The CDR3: CAWSTGTGVFGNIQYF. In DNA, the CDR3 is TGTGCCTGGAGTACCGGGACAGGGGTTTTCGGAAACATTCAGTACTTC.

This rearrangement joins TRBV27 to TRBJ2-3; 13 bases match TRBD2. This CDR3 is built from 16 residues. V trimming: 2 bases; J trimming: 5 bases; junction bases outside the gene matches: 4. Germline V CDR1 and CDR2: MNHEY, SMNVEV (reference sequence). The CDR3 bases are TGTGCCAGCAGTTTACAACTAGCGGGAGGGCGAGATACGCAGTATTTT. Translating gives CASSLQLAGGRDTQYF.

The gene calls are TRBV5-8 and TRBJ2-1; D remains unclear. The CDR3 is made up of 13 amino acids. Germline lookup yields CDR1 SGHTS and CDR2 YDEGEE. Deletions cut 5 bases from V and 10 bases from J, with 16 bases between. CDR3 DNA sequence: TGTGCCAGCAGAACTGTCTTAGTCGGGGAGCAGTTCTTC. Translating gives CASRTVLVGEQFF.

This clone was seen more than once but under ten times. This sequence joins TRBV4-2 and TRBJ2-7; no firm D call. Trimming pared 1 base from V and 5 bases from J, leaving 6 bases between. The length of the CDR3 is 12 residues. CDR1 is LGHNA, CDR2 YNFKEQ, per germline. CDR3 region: CASSQVPHEQYF. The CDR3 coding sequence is TGTGCCAGCAGCCAAGTACCCCACGAGCAGTACTTC.

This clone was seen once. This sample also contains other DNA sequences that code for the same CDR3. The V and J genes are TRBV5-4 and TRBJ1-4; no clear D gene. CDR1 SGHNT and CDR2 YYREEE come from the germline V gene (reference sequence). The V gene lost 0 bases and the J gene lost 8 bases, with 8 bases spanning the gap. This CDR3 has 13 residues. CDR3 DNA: TGTGCCAGCAGCTTGGAGGCAGACGAAAAACTGTTTTTT. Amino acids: CASSLEADEKLFF. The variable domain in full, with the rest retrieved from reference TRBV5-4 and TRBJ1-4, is ETGVTQSPTHLIKTRGQQVTLRCSSQSGHNTVSWYQQALGQGPQFIFQYYREEENGRGNFPPRFSGLQFPNYSSELNVNALELDDSALYLCASSLEADEKLFFGSGTQLSVL.

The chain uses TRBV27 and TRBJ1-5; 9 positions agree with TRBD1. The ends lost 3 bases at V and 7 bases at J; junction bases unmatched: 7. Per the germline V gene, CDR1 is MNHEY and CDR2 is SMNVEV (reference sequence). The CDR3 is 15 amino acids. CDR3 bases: TGTGCCAGCAGTTTTGGGACAGGGATTGGACAGCCCCAGCATTTT. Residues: CASSFGTGIGQPQHF.

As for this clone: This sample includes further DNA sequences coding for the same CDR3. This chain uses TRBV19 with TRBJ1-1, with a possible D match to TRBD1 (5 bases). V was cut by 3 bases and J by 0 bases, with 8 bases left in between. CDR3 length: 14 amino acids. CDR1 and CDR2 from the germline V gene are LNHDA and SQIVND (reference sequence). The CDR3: CASSIPGMNTEAFF. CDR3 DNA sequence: TGTGCCAGTAGTATCCCAGGGATGAACACTGAAGCTTTCTTT.

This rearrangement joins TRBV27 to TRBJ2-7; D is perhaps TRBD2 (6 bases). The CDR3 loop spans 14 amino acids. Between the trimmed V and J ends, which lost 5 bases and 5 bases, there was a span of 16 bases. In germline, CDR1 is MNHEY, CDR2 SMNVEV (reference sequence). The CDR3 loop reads CASSPRDHIDEQYF. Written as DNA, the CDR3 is TGTGCCAGCAGTCCGCGGGACCACATTGACGAGCAGTACTTC.

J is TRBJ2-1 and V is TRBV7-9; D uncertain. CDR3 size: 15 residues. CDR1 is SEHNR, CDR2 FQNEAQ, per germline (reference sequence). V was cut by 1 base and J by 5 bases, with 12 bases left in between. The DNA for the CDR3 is TGTGCCAGCAGCTTAGATTGGGAAAGAAACAATGAGCAGTTCTTC. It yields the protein CASSLDWERNNEQFF.

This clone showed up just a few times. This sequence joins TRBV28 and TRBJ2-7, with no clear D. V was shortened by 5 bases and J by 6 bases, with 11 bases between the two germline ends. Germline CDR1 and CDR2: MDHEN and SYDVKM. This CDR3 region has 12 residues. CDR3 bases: TGTGCCAGCAGTCACGGATTGGCCGAGCAGTACTTC. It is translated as CASSHGLAEQYF.

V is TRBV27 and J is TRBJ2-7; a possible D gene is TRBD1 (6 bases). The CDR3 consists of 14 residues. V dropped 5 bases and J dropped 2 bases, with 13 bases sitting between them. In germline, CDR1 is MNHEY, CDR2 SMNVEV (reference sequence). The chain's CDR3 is CASSPGTFTYEQYF. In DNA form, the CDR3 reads TGTGCCAGCAGTCCGGGGACATTCACCTACGAGCAGTACTTC.

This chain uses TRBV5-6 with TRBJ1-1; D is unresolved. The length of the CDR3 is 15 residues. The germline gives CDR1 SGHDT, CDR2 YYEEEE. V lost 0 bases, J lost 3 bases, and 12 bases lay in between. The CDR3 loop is CASSLGDNFHTEAFF. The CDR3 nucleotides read TGTGCCAGCAGCTTGGGAGACAACTTCCACACTGAAGCTTTCTTT.

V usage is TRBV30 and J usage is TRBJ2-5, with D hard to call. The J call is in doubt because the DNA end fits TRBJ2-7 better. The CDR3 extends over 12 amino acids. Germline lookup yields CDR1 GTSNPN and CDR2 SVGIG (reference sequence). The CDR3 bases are TGTGGGATCAGCGACTCCCACTACGAGCAGTACTTC. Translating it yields CGISDSHYEQYF.

In nucleotides, the CDR3 is TGTGCCAGCACCGGACTAGCGGGATCCACCGGGGAGCTGTTTTTT. Residues: CASTGLAGSTGELFF. The genes are TRBV7-6 and TRBJ2-2, with 12 positions matching TRBD2. There are 15 residues in the CDR3. Looked up from germline, CDR1 is SGHVS and CDR2 is FNYEAQ. Trimming at V came to 7 bases and at J to 4 bases, leaving 4 bases not matched to a gene.

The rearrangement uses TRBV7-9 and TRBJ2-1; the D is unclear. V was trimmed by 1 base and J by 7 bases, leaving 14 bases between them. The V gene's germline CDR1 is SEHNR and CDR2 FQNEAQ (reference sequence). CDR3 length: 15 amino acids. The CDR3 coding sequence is TGTGCCAGCAGCTTAGTCAGGCCTAGTGGAAATGAGCAGTTCTTC. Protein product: CASSLVRPSGNEQFF.

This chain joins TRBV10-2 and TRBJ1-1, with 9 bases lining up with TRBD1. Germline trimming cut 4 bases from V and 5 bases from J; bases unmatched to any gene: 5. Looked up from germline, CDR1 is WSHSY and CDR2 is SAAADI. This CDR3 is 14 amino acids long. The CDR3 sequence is CASSAGQGRTEAFF. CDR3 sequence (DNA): TGCGCCAGCAGTGCCGGACAGGGGCGGACTGAAGCTTTCTTT.

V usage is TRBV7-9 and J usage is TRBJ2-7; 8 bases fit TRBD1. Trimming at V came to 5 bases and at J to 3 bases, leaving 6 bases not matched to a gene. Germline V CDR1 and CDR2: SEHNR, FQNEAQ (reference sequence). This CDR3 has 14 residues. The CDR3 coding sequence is TGTGCCAGCAGCCGGCCGGGACAGGACTACGAGCAGTACTTC. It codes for CASSRPGQDYEQYF.

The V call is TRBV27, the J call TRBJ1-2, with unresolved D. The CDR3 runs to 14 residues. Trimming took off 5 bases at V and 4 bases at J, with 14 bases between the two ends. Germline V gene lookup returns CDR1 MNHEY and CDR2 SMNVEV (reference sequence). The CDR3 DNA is TGTGCCAGCAGTCCCACCGGAGTCAGCTATGGCTACACCTTC. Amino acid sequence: CASSPTGVSYGYTF.

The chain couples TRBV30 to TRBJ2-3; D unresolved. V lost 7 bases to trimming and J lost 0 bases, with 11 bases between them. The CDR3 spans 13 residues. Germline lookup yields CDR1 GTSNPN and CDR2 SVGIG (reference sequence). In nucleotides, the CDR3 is TGTGCCTCCTCGACGGTGAGCACAGATACGCAGTATTTT. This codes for CASSTVSTDTQYF.

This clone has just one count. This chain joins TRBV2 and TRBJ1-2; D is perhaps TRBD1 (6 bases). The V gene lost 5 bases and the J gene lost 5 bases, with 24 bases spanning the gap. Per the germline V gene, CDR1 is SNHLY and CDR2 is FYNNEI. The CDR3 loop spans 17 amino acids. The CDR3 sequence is CASSPLGQTASGYGYTF. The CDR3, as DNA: TGTGCCAGCAGTCCCCTAGGACAGACGGCCAGTGGGTATGGCTACACCTTC.

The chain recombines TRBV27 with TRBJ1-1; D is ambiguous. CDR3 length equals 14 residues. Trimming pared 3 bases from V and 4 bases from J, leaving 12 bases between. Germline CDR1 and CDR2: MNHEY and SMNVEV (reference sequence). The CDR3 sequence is CASSFTGSGTEAFF. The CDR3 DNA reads TGTGCCAGCAGTTTTACCGGGTCGGGCACTGAAGCTTTCTTT.

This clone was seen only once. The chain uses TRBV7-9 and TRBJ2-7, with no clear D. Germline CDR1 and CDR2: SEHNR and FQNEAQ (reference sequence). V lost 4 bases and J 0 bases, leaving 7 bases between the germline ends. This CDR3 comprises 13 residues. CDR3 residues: CASSSPSSYEQYF. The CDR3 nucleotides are TGTGCCAGCAGCTCTCCTAGCTCCTACGAGCAGTACTTC.

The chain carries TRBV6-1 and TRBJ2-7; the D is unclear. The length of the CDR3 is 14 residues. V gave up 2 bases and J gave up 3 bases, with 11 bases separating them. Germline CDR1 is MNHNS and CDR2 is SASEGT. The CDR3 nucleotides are TGTGCCAGCAGTGAATGGGGTTCGGACTACGAGCAGTACTTC. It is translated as CASSEWGSDYEQYF.

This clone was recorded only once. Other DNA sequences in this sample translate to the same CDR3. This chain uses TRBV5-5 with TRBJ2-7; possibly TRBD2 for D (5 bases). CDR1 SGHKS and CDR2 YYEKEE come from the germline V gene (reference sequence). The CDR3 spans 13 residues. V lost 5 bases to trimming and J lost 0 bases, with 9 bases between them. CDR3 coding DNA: TGTGCCAGCAGTCCGGGATCCTCCTACGAGCAGTACTTC. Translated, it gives CASSPGSSYEQYF.

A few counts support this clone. The chain's CDR3 is CASSLMETQYF. In DNA, the CDR3 is TGTGCCAGCAGCTTAATGGAGACCCAGTACTTC. The V call is TRBV11-2, the J call TRBJ2-5, with D hard to call. The germline V and J ends were trimmed by 2 bases and 5 bases, with 3 bases remaining between them. Germline loops: CDR1 SGHAT, CDR2 FQNNGV. The CDR3 runs to 11 residues.

DNA for the CDR3: TGCAGCGCCCTGGCCCTTACGGGCGAGCAGTACTTC. Its translation is CSALALTGEQYF. The chain uses TRBV29-1 and TRBJ2-7, with D hard to call. Trimming left V 7 bases short and J 6 bases short, with 16 bases between. The CDR3 sequence is 12 residues long. CDR1 is SQVTM, CDR2 ANQGSEA, per germline.